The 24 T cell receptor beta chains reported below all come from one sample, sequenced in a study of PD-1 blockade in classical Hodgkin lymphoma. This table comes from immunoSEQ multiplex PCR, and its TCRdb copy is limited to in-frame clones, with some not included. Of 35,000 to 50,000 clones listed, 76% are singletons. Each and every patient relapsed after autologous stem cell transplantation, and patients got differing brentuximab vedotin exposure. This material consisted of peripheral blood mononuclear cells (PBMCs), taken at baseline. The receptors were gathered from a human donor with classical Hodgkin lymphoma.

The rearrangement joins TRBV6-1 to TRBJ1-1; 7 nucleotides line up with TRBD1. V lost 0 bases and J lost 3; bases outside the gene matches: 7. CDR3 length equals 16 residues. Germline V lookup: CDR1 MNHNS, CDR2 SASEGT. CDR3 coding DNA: TGTGCCAGCAGTGAAGCGGTGACAGGGATAGACACTGAAGCTTTCTTT. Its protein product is CASSEAVTGIDTEAFF.

CDR3 protein: CASSLVASGRGEQFF. The CDR3 DNA reads TGTGCCAGCAGCTTAGTGGCTAGCGGGAGGGGTGAGCAGTTCTTC. The chain recombines TRBV7-9 with TRBJ2-1, with 12 bases aligning to TRBD2. Germline CDR1 and CDR2: SEHNR and FQNEAQ (reference sequence). Trimming removed 1 base from V and 9 bases from J; junction bases left unmatched: 4. This CDR3 spans 15 amino acids.

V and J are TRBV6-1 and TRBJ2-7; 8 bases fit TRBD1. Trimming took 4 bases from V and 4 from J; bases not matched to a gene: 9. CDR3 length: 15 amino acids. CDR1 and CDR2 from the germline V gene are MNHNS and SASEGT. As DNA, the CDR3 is TGTGCCAGCAGTGCATCCGGGACAGGAGGATACGAGCAGTACTTC. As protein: CASSASGTGGYEQYF.

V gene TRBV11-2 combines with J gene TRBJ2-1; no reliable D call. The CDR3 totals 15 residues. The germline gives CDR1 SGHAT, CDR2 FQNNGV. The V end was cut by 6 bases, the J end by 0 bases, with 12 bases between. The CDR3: CASSYSPHSYNEQFF. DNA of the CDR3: TGTGCCAGCAGTTATAGCCCCCACTCCTACAATGAGCAGTTCTTC.

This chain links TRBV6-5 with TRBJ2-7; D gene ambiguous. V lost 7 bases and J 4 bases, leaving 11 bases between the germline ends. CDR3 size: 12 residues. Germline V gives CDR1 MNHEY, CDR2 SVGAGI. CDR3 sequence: CASTSVFYEQYF. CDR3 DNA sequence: TGTGCCAGCACCTCGGTTTTTTACGAGCAGTACTTC.

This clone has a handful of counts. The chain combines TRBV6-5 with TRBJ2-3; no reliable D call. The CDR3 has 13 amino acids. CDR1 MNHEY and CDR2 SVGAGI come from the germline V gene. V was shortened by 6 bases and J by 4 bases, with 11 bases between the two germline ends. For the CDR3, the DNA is TGTGCCAGCAGCCCATGGGGATCAGATACGCAGTATTTT. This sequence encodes CASSPWGSDTQYF.

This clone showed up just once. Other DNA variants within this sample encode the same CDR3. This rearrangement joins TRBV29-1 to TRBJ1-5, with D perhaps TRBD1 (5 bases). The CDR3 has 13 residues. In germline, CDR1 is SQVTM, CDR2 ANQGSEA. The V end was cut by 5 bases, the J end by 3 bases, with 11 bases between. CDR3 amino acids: CSVRWGPNQPQHF. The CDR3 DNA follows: TGCAGCGTTCGGTGGGGCCCCAATCAGCCCCAGCATTTT.

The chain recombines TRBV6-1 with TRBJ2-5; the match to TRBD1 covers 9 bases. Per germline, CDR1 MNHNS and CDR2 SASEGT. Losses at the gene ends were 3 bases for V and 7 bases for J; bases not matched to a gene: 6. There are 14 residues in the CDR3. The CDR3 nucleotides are TGTGCCAGCAGTGATACCGGGACAGGGAGGACCCAGTACTTC. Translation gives CASSDTGTGRTQYF.

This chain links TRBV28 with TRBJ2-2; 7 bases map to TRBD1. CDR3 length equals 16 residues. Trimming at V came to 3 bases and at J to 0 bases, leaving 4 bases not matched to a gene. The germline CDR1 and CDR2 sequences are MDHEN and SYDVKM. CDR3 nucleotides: TGTGCCAGCAGTTTCCGGGGACAGACGAACACCGGGGAGCTGTTTTTT. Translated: CASSFRGQTNTGELFF.

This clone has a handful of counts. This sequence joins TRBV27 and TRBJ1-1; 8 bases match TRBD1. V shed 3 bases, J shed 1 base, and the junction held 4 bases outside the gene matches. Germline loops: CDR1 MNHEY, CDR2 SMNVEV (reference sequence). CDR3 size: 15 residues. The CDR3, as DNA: TGTGCCAGCAGTTTTTTACAGGGGGGGAACACTGAAGCTTTCTTT. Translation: CASSFLQGGNTEAFF.

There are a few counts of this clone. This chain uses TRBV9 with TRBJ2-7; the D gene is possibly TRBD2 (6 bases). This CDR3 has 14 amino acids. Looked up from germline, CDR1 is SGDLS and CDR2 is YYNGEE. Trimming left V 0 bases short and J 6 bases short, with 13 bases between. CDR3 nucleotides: TGTGCCAGCAGCGTAGGGGGGGATTACTCCGAGCAGTACTTC. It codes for CASSVGGDYSEQYF.

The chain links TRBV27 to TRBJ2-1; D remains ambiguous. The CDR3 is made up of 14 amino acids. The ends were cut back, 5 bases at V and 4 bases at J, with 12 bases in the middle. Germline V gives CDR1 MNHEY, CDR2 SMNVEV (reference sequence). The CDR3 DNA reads TGTGCCAGCAGTGCCCTCGGGCTTTACAATGAGCAGTTCTTC. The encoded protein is CASSALGLYNEQFF.

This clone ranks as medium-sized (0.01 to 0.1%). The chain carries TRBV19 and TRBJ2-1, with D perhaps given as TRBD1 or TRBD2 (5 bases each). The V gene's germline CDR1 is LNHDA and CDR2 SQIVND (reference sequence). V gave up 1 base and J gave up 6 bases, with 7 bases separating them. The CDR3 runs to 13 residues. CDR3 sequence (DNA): TGTGCCAGTAGTATAGTCGGGACCAATGAGCAGTTCTTC. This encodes CASSIVGTNEQFF. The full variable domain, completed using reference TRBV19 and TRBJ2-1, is DGGITQSPKYLFRKEGQNVTLSCEQNLNHDAMYWYRQDPGQGLRLIYYSQIVNDFQKGDIAEGYSVSREKKESFPLTVTSAQKNPTAFYLCASSIVGTNEQFFGPGTRLTVL.

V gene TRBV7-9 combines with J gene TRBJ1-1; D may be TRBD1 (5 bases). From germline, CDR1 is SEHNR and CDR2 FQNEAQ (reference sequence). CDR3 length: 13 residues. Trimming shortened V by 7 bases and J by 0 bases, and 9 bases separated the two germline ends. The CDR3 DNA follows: TGTGCCAGCACCCAGGGCTTGAACACTGAAGCTTTCTTT. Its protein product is CASTQGLNTEAFF. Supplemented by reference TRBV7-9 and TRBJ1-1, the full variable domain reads DTGVSQNPRHKITKRGQNVTFRCDPISEHNRLYWYRQTLGQGPEFLTYFQNEAQLEKSRLLSDRFSAERPKGSFSTLEIQRTEQGDSAMYLCASTQGLNTEAFFGQGTRLTVV.

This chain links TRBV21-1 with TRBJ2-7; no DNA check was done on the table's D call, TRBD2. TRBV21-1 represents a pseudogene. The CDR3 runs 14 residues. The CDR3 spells CASSKAQRVAEQYF. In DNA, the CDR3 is TGTGCCAGCAGCAAAGCGCAACGAGTAGCCGAGCAGTACTTC.

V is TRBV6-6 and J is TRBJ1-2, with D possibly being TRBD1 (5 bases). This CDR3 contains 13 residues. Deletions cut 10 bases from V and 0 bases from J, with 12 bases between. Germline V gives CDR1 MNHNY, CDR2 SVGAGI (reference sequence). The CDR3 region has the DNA TGTGCCACCAGGGACGGAGCTAACTATGGCTACACCTTC. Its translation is CATRDGANYGYTF.

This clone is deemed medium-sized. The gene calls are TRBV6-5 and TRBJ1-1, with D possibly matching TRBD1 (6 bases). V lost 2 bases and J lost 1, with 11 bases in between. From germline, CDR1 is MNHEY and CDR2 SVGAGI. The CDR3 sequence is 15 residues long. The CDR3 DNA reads TGTGCCAGCAGTTACCGGTCGACAGGGAACACTGAAGCTTTCTTT. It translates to CASSYRSTGNTEAFF.

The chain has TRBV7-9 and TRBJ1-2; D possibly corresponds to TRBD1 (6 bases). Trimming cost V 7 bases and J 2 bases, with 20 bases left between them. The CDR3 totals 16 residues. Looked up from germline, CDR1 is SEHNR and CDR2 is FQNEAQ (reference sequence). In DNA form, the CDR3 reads TGTGCCAGCACCAAGGACAGCATCCATTCCAACTATGGCTACACCTTC. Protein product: CASTKDSIHSNYGYTF. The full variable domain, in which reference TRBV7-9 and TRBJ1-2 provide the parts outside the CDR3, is DTGVSQNPRHKITKRGQNVTFRCDPISEHNRLYWYRQTLGQGPEFLTYFQNEAQLEKSRLLSDRFSAERPKGSFSTLEIQRTEQGDSAMYLCASTKDSIHSNYGYTFGSGTRLTVV.

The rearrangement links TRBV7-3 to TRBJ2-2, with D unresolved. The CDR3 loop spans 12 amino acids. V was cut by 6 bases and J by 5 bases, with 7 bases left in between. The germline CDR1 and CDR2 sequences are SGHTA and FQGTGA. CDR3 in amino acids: CASSLGTGELFF. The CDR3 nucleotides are TGTGCCAGCAGTCTAGGAACCGGGGAGCTGTTTTTT.

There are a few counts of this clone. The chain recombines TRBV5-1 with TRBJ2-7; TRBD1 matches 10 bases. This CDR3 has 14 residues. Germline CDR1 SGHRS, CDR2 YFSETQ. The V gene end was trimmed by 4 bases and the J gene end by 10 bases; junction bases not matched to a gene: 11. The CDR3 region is CASSLGTGEELQYF. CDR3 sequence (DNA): TGCGCCAGCAGCCTAGGGACAGGGGAAGAACTTCAGTACTTC. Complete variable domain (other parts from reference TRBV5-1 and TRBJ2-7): KAGVTQTPRYLIKTRGQQVTLSCSPISGHRSVSWYQQTPGQGLQFLFEYFSETQRNKGNFPGRFSGRQFSNSRSEMNVSTLELGDSALYLCASSLGTGEELQYFGPGTRLTVT.

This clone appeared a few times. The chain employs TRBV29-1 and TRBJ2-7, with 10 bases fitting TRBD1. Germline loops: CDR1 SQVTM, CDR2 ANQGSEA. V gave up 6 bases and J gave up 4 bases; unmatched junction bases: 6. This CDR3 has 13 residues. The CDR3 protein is CSVGQGEGYEQYF. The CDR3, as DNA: TGCAGCGTCGGACAGGGGGAGGGTTACGAGCAGTACTTC.

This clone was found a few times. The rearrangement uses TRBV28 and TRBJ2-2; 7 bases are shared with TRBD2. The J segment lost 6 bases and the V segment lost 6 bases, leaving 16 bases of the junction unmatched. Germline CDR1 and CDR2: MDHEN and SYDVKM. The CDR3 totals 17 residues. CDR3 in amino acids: CASSGRSTDRGAGELFF. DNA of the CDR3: TGTGCCAGCAGCGGCCGTTCGACAGATCGGGGGGCCGGGGAGCTGTTTTTT.

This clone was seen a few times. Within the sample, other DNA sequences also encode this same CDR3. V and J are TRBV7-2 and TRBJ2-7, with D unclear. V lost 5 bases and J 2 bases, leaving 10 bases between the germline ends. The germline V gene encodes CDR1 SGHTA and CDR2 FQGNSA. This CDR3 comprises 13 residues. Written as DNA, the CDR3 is TGTGCCAGCAGCCCTTCGAGAGCCTACGAGCAGTACTTC. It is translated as CASSPSRAYEQYF.

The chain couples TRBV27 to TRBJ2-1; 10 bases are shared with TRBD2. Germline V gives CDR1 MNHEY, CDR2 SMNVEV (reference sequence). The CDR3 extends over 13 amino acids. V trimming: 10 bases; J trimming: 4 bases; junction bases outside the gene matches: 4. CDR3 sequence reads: CATGLAVYNEQFF. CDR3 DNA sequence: TGTGCCACTGGACTAGCGGTATACAATGAGCAGTTCTTC.